A selection of T cell receptor beta chains follows, all from one sample in a study of shared clonotypes between healthy human individuals. Only in-frame clones appear in the TCRdb table, and some are missing; sequencing was by immunoSEQ multiplex PCR. The table shows some 2 million clones, with approximately 95% occurring only once. Sequences were obtained from naive CD8+ T cells sorted from blood. The receptors here all came from a man aged 18 to 30 in good health. Both conserved end residues are part of each CDR3. The order of the fields is V gene, J gene, clone size, D gene, CDR3 protein, CDR3 DNA. D genes are given only for firm matches. The size entry is marked missing in some rows and otherwise reads once, few, many or a size class.

TRBV2	TRBJ1-3	few	TRBD1	CASRGQGPGNTIYF	TGTGCCAGCAGGGGACAGGGGCCCGGAAACACCATATATTTT
TRBV6-9	TRBJ2-1	-	TRBD2	CASRPGGTSGYNEQFF	TGTGCCAGCAGGCCCGGGGGGACTAGCGGGTACAATGAGCAGTTCTTC
TRBV2	TRBJ1-2	-	-	CASSGPPDYGYTF	TGTGCCAGCAGTGGGCCCCCGGACTATGGCTACACCTTC
TRBV6-6	TRBJ2-1	once	-	CASSSRRVGEQFF	TGTGCCAGCAGCTCCAGACGTGTAGGTGAGCAGTTCTTC
TRBV28	TRBJ2-7	-	-	CASSGLQGVYEQYF	TGTGCCAGCAGTGGTCTCCAGGGCGTCTACGAGCAGTACTTC
TRBV11-2	TRBJ2-1	-	-	CASSLGGLEQFF	TGTGCCAGCAGCTTAGGAGGTCTTGAGCAGTTCTTC
TRBV27	TRBJ2-3	-	-	CASSLVASAPKDVDTQYF	TGTGCCAGCAGTTTAGTGGCTAGCGCCCCGAAGGATGTGGATACGCAGTATTTT
TRBV7-9	TRBJ2-5	-	TRBD1	CASSPKDRDQETQYF	TGTGCCAGCAGCCCTAAGGACAGGGACCAAGAGACCCAGTACTTC
TRBV4-1	TRBJ2-7	few	TRBD2	CASSQDRSGDPYEQYF	TGCGCCAGCAGCCAAGATCGCAGCGGGGACCCCTACGAGCAGTACTTC
TRBV7-9	TRBJ1-6	-	-	CASSFGDSPLHF	TGTGCCAGCAGCTTCGGGGATTCACCCCTCCACTTT
TRBV6-5	TRBJ2-3	-	-	CASRRGADTQYF	TGTGCCAGCAGGAGGGGGGCAGATACGCAGTATTTT
TRBV6-5	TRBJ2-7	-	-	CASSYGLLYEQYF	TGTGCCAGCAGTTACGGACTCCTCTACGAGCAGTACTTC
TRBV19	TRBJ2-7	-	-	CASSIAGYEQYF	TGTGCCAGTAGTATAGCAGGGTACGAGCAGTACTTC
TRBV6-5	TRBJ2-2	-	-	CASSPGTNTGELFF	TGTGCCAGCAGTCCCGGAACTAACACCGGGGAGCTGTTTTTT
TRBV5-5	TRBJ2-7	-	TRBD1	CASSLARDRLSYEQYF	TGTGCCAGCAGCTTGGCCCGGGACAGATTGTCCTACGAGCAGTACTTC
TRBV7-9	TRBJ2-1	-	-	CASSLGWGAIRYNEQFF	TGTGCCAGCAGCTTAGGTTGGGGGGCGATTAGGTACAATGAGCAGTTCTTC
TRBV5-6	TRBJ2-7	-	-	CASSFSPALSYEQYF	TGTGCCAGCAGCTTTTCCCCAGCTCTGTCCTACGAGCAGTACTTC
TRBV9	TRBJ2-7	-	TRBD2	CASSVHAGGYEQYF	TGTGCCAGCAGCGTGCACGCGGGAGGCTACGAGCAGTACTTC